What follows are 8 T cell receptor beta chains derived from one specimen sequenced in a study of blood T cells in healthy people across ages. A J-beta primer mix and a sample-barcoded 5' primer were used in a second PCR of about 7 to 12 cycles. From the 5' RACE reads, TCRdb called clonotypes with MiXCR, one entry per CDR3 protein. The data contain fewer than 700,000 distinct CDR3 sequences, over 40% of them seen just once; the ten biggest clones take up around 30%. The source material was blood. Receptors were obtained from a man older than 75 in good health.

The V gene is TRBV4-3, the J gene TRBJ1-2; weak D call: TRBD1 (6 bases). This CDR3 comprises 15 residues. Germline lookup yields CDR1 LGHNA and CDR2 YSLEER. V dropped 3 bases and J dropped 0 bases, with 11 bases sitting between them. The CDR3 spells CASSQIRGANYGYTF. CDR3 coding DNA: TGCGCCAGCAGCCAGATCAGGGGTGCTAACTATGGCTACACCTTC.

The rearrangement uses TRBV9 and TRBJ1-2; D perhaps matches TRBD1 (5 bases). In germline, CDR1 is SGDLS, CDR2 YYNGEE. There are 15 residues in the CDR3. The V and J ends lost 0 bases and 0 bases respectively, with 9 bases between them. CDR3 region: CASSVVDSTNYGYTF. In DNA form, the CDR3 reads TGTGCCAGCAGCGTAGTCGACAGTACTAACTATGGCTACACCTTC.

This chain links TRBV5-1 with TRBJ1-6; D possibly corresponds to TRBD1 (5 bases). CDR3 length: 16 amino acids. V was cut by 0 bases and J by 6 bases, with 13 bases left in between. The germline gives CDR1 SGHRS, CDR2 YFSETQ. CDR3 in DNA: TGCGCCAGCAGCTTGGTATCGGGACGGATTAATTCACCCCTCCACTTT. It yields the protein CASSLVSGRINSPLHF.

Only one count was recorded for this clonotype. The germline gene is not matched at one end of the junction; a read error may be the cause. The gene calls are TRBV2 and TRBJ2-4, with 9 bases lining up with TRBD1. The end of the DNA fits TRBJ2-5 better, so the J call may be wrong. Germline V gives CDR1 SNHLY, CDR2 FYNNEI. The CDR3 runs 13 residues. The CDR3 here is CVSSRDRDKTQYF. As DNA, the CDR3 is TGTGTCAGCAGTCGGGACAGGGACAAGACCCAGTACTTC.

This clonotype came up a few times. V usage is TRBV4-1 and J usage is TRBJ1-4, with D maybe TRBD1 (5 bases). The germline gives CDR1 MGHRA, CDR2 YSYEKL. Trimming took 0 bases from V and 2 from J, leaving 10 bases between them. This CDR3 has 16 amino acids. CDR3 bases: TGCGCCAGCAGCCAAGATCAGCGGGGGACTAATGAAAAACTGTTTTTT. This sequence encodes CASSQDQRGTNEKLFF.

The chain carries TRBV12-3 or TRBV12-4 and TRBJ1-2; no firm D call. This CDR3 region has 14 residues. The V gene lost 6 bases and the J gene lost 4 bases, with 15 bases spanning the gap. CDR3 loop: CASRAENDAYGYTF. The CDR3 DNA reads TGTGCCAGCAGGGCCGAAAACGATGCCTATGGCTACACCTTC.

CDR3 region: CASSLTDLRGAFF. CDR3 nucleotides: TGTGCCAGCAGCCTTACGGACCTCAGGGGAGCTTTCTTT. This chain connects TRBV7-2 to TRBJ1-1; the D gene is possibly TRBD1 (6 bases). The CDR3 totals 13 residues. Trimming removed 5 bases at V and 10 bases at J, with 17 bases between. Germline CDR1 reads SGHTA; CDR2 reads FQGNSA.

The CDR3 region is CASSLLGGQITYEQYF. The CDR3 bases are TGCGCCAGCAGCTTGTTAGGAGGGCAGATTACCTACGAGCAGTACTTC. The V gene is TRBV5-1, the J gene TRBJ2-5; D may be TRBD2 (6 bases). The J call may be incorrect, as the DNA end agrees better with TRBJ2-7. Germline-derived CDR1 and CDR2 are SGHRS and YFSETQ. There are 16 residues in the CDR3.